The present T cell receptor beta chain was sequenced within a study of T-cell memory formation after mild COVID-19. General study results and limits: Balance between CD4 and CD8 was seen in clones contracting day 15 to 85, and a CD4+ lean was seen in later expanders. Contracting CD4+ clones lay largely in CM and EM, with CD8+ ones residing in EMRA. There was no confirmation that second-wave clones peaking on day 37 were SARS-CoV-2 specific.

Constant-segment primers were used for 5'RACE, and the resulting TCR alpha and TCR beta cDNA libraries carried sample barcodes and UMIs. One entry per CDR3 protein, called by TCRdb with MiXCR from the 5' RACE reads. The sample records more than 80,000 distinct CDR3 sequences, roughly 12% being singletons. This clonotype was counted a few times. Its antigen is unknown. The J segment lost 2 bases and the V segment lost 3 bases, leaving 1 base of the junction unmatched. Germline CDR1 is SGDLS and CDR2 is YYNGEE. The CDR3 is 13 residues long. J is TRBJ2-7 and V is TRBV9, with 8 nucleotides matching TRBD2. The sequence was collected from an adult woman who had mild COVID-19 (a few samples of this study predate the infection). Cell type and time point are not known. Material: PBMCs or a T cell subset sorted from them (not recorded which). The CDR3 coding sequence is TGTGCCAGCAGCGGGACTAGCCCCTACGAGCAGTACTTC. Protein: CASSGTSPYEQYF.